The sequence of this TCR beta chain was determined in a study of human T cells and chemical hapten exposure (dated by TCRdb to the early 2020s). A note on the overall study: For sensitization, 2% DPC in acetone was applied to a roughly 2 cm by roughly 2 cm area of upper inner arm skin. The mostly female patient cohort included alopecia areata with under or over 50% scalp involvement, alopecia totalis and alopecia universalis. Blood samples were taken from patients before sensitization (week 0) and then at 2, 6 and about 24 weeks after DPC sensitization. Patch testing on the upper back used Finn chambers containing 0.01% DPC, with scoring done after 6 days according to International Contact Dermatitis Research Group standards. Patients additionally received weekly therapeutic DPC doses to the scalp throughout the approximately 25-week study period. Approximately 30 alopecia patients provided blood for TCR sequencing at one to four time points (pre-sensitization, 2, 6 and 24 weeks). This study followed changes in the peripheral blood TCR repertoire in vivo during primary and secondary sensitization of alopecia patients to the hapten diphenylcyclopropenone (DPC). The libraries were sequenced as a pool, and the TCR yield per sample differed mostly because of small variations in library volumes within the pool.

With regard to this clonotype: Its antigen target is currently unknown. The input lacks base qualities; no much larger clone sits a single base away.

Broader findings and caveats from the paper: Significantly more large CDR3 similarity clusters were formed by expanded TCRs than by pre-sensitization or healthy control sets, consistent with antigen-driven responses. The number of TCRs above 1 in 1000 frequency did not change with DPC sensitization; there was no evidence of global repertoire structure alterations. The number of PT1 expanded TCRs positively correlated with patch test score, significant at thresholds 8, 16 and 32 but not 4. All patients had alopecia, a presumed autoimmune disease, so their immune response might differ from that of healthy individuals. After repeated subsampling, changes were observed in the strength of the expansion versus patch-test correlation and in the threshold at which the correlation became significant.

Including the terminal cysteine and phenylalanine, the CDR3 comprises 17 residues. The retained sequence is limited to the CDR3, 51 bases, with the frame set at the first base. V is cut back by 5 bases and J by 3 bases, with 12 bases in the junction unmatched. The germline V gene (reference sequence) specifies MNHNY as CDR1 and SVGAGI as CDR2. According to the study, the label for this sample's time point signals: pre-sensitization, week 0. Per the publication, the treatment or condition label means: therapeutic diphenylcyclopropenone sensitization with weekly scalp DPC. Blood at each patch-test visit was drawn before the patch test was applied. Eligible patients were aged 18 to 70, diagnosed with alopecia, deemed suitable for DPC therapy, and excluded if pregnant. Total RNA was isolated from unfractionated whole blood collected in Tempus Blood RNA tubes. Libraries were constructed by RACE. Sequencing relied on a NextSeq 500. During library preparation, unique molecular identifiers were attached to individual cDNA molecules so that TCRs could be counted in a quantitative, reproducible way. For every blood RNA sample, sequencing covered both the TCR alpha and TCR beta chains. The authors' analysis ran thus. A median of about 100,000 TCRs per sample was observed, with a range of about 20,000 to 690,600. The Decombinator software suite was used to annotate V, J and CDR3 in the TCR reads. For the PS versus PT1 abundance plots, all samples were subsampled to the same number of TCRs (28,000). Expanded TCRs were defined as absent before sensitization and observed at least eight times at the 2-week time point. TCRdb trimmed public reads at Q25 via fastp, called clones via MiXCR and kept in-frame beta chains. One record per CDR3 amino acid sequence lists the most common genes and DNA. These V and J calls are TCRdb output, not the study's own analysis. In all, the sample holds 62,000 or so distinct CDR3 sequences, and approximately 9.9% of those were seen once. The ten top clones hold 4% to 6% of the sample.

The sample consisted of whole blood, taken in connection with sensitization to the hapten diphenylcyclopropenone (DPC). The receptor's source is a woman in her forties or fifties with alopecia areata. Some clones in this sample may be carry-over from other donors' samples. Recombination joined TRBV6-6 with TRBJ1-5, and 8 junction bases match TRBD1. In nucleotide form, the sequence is TGTGCCAGCAGTGCGTCCATCCAGGGGGCTAACAATCAGCCCCAGCATTTT. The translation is CASSASIQGANNQPQHF.